The rows below give T cell receptor beta chains drawn from one sample of a study of T cell responses to AZD1222 COVID-19 vaccine. The table came from immunoSEQ multiplex PCR; TCRdb's copy has only in-frame clones and leaves some out. This sample yields roughly 62,000 clones, of which 65% to 80% are seen a single time; 11% to 15% belongs to the top ten. This specimen consisted of peripheral blood, obtained on day 0 of AZD1222 vaccination. These receptor sequences come from an adult in good health. Both conserved end residues are part of each CDR3. Each record gives: D gene, V gene, clone size, J gene, CDR3 DNA, CDR3 protein. D genes are given only for firm matches. Size is omitted from some rows. Given values are once, few, many or a class for expanded clones.

NA,TRBV4-3,NA,TRBJ1-6,TGCGCCAGCAGCCAAGAAGAGGGGGACCCTTCACCCCTCCACTTT,CASSQEEGDPSPLHF
NA,TRBV19,few,TRBJ2-1,TGTGCCAGGGGGTGGGGCCCTTCCTACAATGAGCAGTTCTTC,CARGWGPSYNEQFF
NA,TRBV7-9,NA,TRBJ2-7,TGTGCCAGCAGCTTTCTCAGCGGAGGGGAGCAGTACTTC,CASSFLSGGEQYF
NA,TRBV3-1/TRBV3-2,NA,TRBJ2-3,TGTGCCAGCAGCCAAAGCCCGGGGGAAGGGTTGGTTGAATTTGGTGATACGCAGTATTTT,CASSQSPGEGLVEFGDTQYF
NA,TRBV9,many,TRBJ1-1,TGTGCCAGCAGCGTAGGGAGGGTGAACACTGAAGCTTTCTTT,CASSVGRVNTEAFF
NA,TRBV2,NA,TRBJ1-1,TGTGCCGGCAGGACACACCCGAACACTGAAGCTTTCTTT,CAGRTHPNTEAFF
NA,TRBV7-2,once,TRBJ2-3,TGTGCCAGCAGCTTATCCCGGGGGGCCGCAGATACGCAGTATTTT,CASSLSRGAADTQYF
TRBD1,TRBV7-9,NA,TRBJ2-2,TGTGCCAGCAGCTTACGCAGGGGGCGCGACACCGGGGAGCTGTTTTTT,CASSLRRGRDTGELFF
NA,TRBV19,NA,TRBJ1-5,TGTGCCAGTAGTATAGTTTACAGTAGCAATCAGCCCCAGCATTTT,CASSIVYSSNQPQHF
TRBD1,TRBV27,NA,TRBJ2-7,TGTGCCAGCAGTTTATCTCCGGACAGGGGGCACGACGAGCAGTACTTC,CASSLSPDRGHDEQYF
NA,TRBV6-6,NA,TRBJ1-2,TGTGCCAGCAGTTACTCGACCGGGGCGCAAAAAAGCTACACCTTC,CASSYSTGAQKSYTF
NA,TRBV11-3,NA,TRBJ2-1,TGTGCCAGCAGCCTTTCCACAGGGTCTTACAATGAGCAGTTCTTC,CASSLSTGSYNEQFF
TRBD1,TRBV19,NA,TRBJ1-1,TGTGCCAGTAGTATAGAAGGACAGGGCGGCGCTTTCTTT,CASSIEGQGGAFF
NA,TRBV19,NA,TRBJ1-1,TGTGCCAGTAGTATCGGGTTAGGCACTGAAGCTTTCTTT,CASSIGLGTEAFF